These 7 T cell receptor beta chains originate from one sample sequenced in a study of blood T cell repertoires in COVID-19. Clones were sequenced by immunoSEQ multiplex PCR, and TCRdb holds only the in-frame ones, with some missing. Of 360,000 or so clones listed, roughly 89% are singletons. Sequenced material: peripheral blood. Receptor source: a woman in her sixties with COVID-19, enrolled during active disease.

This clone occurred once. The V and J genes are TRBV5-8 and TRBJ2-3; the match to TRBD2 covers 11 bases. This CDR3 has 18 residues. CDR1 is SGHTS and CDR2 is YDEGEE in the germline V gene. Unmatched junction bases numbered 12, after V lost 1 base and J lost 5 bases. CDR3 nucleotide sequence: TGTGCCAGCAGCTTGCGAACCGGGCTAGCGGGGGGACAAGATACGCAGTATTTT. This translates into CASSLRTGLAGGQDTQYF. The full variable domain, completed using reference TRBV5-8 and TRBJ2-3, is EAGVTQSPTHLIKTRGQQATLRCSPISGHTSVYWYQQALGLGLQFLLWYDEGEERNRGNFPPRFSGRQFPNYSSELNVNALELEDSALYLCASSLRTGLAGGQDTQYFGPGTRLTVL.

The chain employs TRBV19 and TRBJ2-3; 11 nucleotides line up with TRBD1. The V gene end was trimmed by 6 bases and the J gene end by 0 bases; junction bases not matched to a gene: 11. This CDR3 region has 18 residues. Germline V gene data show CDR1 as LNHDA and CDR2 as SQIVND (reference sequence). CDR3 DNA: TGTGCCAGTAGCCCCGGACAGGGGGCCGCAGCTAGCACAGATACGCAGTATTTT. Its protein product is CASSPGQGAAASTDTQYF.

The chain employs TRBV19 and TRBJ2-1; 8 nucleotides agree with TRBD2. CDR3 size: 15 residues. The germline V gene encodes CDR1 LNHDA and CDR2 SQIVND (reference sequence). The V and J ends lost 3 bases and 5 bases, in that order; junction bases with no gene match: 6. CDR3 loop: CASSMGGGPNNEQFF. The CDR3 region has the DNA TGTGCCAGTAGTATGGGCGGGGGGCCCAACAATGAGCAGTTCTTC.

The chain joins TRBV5-1 to TRBJ2-3; D remains ambiguous. Trimming cost V 6 bases and J 0 bases, with 14 bases left between them. Germline values: CDR1 SGHRS, CDR2 YFSETQ. The CDR3 contains 15 residues. DNA of the CDR3: TGCGCCAGCAAGGAAGTCGGGTTCAGCACAGATACGCAGTATTTT. Translation gives CASKEVGFSTDTQYF.

The chain links TRBV7-8 to TRBJ1-5, with 7 positions matching TRBD1. Germline V gene lookup returns CDR1 SGHVS and CDR2 FQNEAQ. V was pared by 8 bases and J by 1 base, with 8 bases of the junction left unmatched. The CDR3 runs to 15 residues. The CDR3 here is CASRNTGDSNQPQHF. CDR3 nucleotide sequence: TGTGCCAGCCGCAACACAGGGGACAGCAATCAGCCCCAGCATTTT.

This sequence joins TRBV14 and TRBJ2-3, with D perhaps TRBD2 (5 bases). Germline-derived CDR1 and CDR2 are SGHDN and FVKESK. The CDR3 is made up of 15 amino acids. Deletions cut 0 bases from V and 7 bases from J, with 14 bases between. The DNA of the CDR3 is TGTGCCAGCAGCCAAGATTACGGGGTTGTAAATACGCAGTATTTT. Translation: CASSQDYGVVNTQYF.

V usage is TRBV6-5 and J usage is TRBJ1-1, with no clear D. CDR1 is MNHEY and CDR2 is SVGAGI in the germline V gene. The CDR3 extends over 12 amino acids. V was cut by 5 bases and J by 10 bases, with 14 bases left in between. CDR3 sequence (DNA): TGTGCCAGCAGTCCAGACACCCGTGGAGCTTTCTTT. This encodes CASSPDTRGAFF.